This T cell receptor beta chain was sequenced during a study of blood T cell repertoires in COVID-19. Looking at the study overall: Samples came from the United States, Italy and Spain, spanning acute and convalescent COVID-19.

Deletions cut 0 bases from V and 3 bases from J, with 21 bases between. The CDR3 is made up of 18 amino acids. Germline V CDR1 and CDR2: SGHNT, YYREEE (reference sequence). Produced via immunoSEQ multiplex PCR; TCRdb's table is partial and in-frame only. Here the sample spans tens of thousands of clones, less than 95% being singletons. What was sequenced was peripheral blood. The chain employs TRBV5-4 and TRBJ1-2, with a tentative D call TRBD1 (5 bases). The sequence came from an older woman with active COVID-19. Written as DNA, the CDR3 is TGTGCCAGCAGCTTGGGCGGTGGAGATGGGGCGTTGGACTATGGCTACACCTTC. Translation gives CASSLGGGDGALDYGYTF. The whole variable domain, filled in from reference TRBV5-4 and TRBJ1-2, reads ETGVTQSPTHLIKTRGQQVTLRCSSQSGHNTVSWYQQALGQGPQFIFQYYREEENGRGNFPPRFSGLQFPNYSSELNVNALELDDSALYLCASSLGGGDGALDYGYTFGSGTRLTVV.